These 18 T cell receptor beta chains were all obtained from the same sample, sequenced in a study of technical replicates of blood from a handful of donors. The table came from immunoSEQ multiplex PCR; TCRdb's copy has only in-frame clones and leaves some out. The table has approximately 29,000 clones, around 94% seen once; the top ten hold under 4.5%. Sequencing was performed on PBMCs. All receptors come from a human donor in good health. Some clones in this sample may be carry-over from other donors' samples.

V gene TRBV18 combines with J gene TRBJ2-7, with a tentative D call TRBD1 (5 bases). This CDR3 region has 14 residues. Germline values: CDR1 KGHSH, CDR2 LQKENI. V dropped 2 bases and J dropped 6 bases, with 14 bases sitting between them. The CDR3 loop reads CASSPVTGTGEQYF. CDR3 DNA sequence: TGTGCCAGCTCACCAGTTACAGGCACGGGCGAGCAGTACTTC. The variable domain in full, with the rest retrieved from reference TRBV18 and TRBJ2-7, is NAGVMQNPRHLVRRRGQEARLRCSPMKGHSHVYWYRQLPEEGLKFMVYLQKENIIDESGMPKERFSAEFPKEGPSILRIQQVVRGDSAAYFCASSPVTGTGEQYFGPGTRLTVT.

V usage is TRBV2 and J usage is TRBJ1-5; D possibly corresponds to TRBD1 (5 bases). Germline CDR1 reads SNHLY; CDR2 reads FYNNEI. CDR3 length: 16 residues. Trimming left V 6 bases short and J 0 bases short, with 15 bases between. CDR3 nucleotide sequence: TGTGCCAGCAGAGAATCAGGGATTTATAGCAATCAGCCCCAGCATTTT. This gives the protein CASRESGIYSNQPQHF.

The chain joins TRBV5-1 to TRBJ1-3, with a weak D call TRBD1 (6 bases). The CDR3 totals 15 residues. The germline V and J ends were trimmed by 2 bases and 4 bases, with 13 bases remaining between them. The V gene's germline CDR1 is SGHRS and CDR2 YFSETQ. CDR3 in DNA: TGCGCCAGCAGCTTTTCCGGGACACAGGGAAACACCATATATTTT. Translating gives CASSFSGTQGNTIYF. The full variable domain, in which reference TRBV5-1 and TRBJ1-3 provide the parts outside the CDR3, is KAGVTQTPRYLIKTRGQQVTLSCSPISGHRSVSWYQQTPGQGLQFLFEYFSETQRNKGNFPGRFSGRQFSNSRSEMNVSTLELGDSALYLCASSFSGTQGNTIYFGEGSWLTVV.

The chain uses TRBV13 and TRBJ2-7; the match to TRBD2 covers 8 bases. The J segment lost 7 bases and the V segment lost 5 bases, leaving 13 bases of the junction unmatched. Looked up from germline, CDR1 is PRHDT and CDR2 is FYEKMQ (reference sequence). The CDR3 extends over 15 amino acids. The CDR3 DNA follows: TGTGCCAGCAGCCCCCGGGGGGGGAGGTCTTGGGAGCAGTACTTC. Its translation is CASSPRGGRSWEQYF.

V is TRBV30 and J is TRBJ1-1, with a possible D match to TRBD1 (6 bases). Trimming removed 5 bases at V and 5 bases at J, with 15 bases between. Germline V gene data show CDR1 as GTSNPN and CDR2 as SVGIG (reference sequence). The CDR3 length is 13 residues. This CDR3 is CAWGAGAGTEAFF. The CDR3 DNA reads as TGTGCCTGGGGCGCGGGGGCCGGGACTGAAGCTTTCTTT.

CDR3 bases: TGTGCCAGCACCGAACCCCGCCGGGACAGGAGGCGCTACGAGCAGTACTTC. Translation: CASTEPRRDRRRYEQYF. This chain uses TRBV27 with TRBJ2-7, with 8 bases identical to TRBD1. CDR1 MNHEY and CDR2 SMNVEV come from the germline V gene (reference sequence). V was pared by 7 bases and J by 3 bases, with 17 bases of the junction left unmatched. This CDR3 has 17 residues.

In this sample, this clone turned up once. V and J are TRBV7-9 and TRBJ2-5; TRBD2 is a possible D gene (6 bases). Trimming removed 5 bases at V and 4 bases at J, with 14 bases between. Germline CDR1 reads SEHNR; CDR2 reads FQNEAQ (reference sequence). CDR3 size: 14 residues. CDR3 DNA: TGTGCCAGCAGCGAGAGGGGCGGGGTAGAGACCCAGTACTTC. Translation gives CASSERGGVETQYF.

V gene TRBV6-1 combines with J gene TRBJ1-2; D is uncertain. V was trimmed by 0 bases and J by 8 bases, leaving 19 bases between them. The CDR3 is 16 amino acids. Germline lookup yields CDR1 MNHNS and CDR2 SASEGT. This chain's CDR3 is CASSEARAAWLEGYTF. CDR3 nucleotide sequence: TGTGCCAGCAGTGAAGCGCGAGCAGCTTGGTTGGAGGGCTACACCTTC.

Here the CDR3 DNA reads TGTGCCAGCAAGACTAGCGGGAGATCTGACGAGCAGTACTTC. Protein product: CASKTSGRSDEQYF. J is TRBJ2-7 and V is TRBV7-9; 12 bases match TRBD2. CDR1 SEHNR and CDR2 FQNEAQ come from the germline V gene (reference sequence). The CDR3 extends over 14 amino acids. The ends lost 7 bases at V and 5 bases at J; junction bases unmatched: 6.

DNA for the CDR3: TGTGCCAGCAGCGAACCAGACAGTGGGAACACTGAAGCTTTCTTT. Translation gives CASSEPDSGNTEAFF. V and J are TRBV9 and TRBJ1-1, with D tentatively TRBD1 (5 bases). The CDR3 covers 15 residues. Germline CDR1 and CDR2: SGDLS and YYNGEE. The ends were cut back, 3 bases at V and 1 base at J, with 13 bases in the middle.

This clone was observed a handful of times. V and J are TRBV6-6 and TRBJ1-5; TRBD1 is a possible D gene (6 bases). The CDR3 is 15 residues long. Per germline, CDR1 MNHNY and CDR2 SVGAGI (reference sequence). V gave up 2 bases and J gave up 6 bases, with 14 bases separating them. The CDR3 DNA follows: TGTGCCAGCAGTTACCTTGGACAGAGGGGTCAGCCCCAGCATTTT. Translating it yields CASSYLGQRGQPQHF.

The CDR3 DNA reads TGTGCCAGCAGCAAAGGAGGGGGCCTGCAGGAAAAACTGTTTTTT. It yields the protein CASSKGGGLQEKLFF. The rearrangement joins TRBV21-1 to TRBJ1-4; no check of the table's D call, TRBD1, against the DNA was made. TRBV21-1 is termed a pseudogene. This CDR3 region has 15 residues.

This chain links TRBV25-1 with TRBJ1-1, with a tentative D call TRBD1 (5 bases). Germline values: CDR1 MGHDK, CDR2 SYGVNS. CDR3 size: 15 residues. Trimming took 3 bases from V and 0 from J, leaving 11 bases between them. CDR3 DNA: TGTGCCAGCAGTGAGATGGACAACATGAACACTGAAGCTTTCTTT. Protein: CASSEMDNMNTEAFF. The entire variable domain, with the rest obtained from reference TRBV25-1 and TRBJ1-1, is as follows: EADIYQTPRYLVIGTGKKITLECSQTMGHDKMYWYQQDPGMELHLIHYSYGVNSTEKGDLSSESTVSRIRTEHFPLTLESARPSHTSQYLCASSEMDNMNTEAFFGQGTRLTVV.

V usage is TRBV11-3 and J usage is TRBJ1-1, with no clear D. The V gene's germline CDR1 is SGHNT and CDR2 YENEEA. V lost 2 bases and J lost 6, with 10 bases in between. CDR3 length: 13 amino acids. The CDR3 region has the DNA TGTGCCAGCAGCTTAAGTCAGGTGGCTGAAGCTTTCTTT. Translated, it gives CASSLSQVAEAFF.

CDR3 loop: CASRGQMRGAYEQYF. DNA for the CDR3: TGTGCCAGTAGGGGACAGATGCGGGGCGCCTACGAGCAGTACTTC. The J gene is TRBJ2-7, the V gene TRBV19; D may be TRBD1 (7 bases). Germline assignment: CDR1 LNHDA and CDR2 SQIVND (reference sequence). V gave up 6 bases and J gave up 2 bases, with 17 bases separating them. The length of the CDR3 is 15 residues.

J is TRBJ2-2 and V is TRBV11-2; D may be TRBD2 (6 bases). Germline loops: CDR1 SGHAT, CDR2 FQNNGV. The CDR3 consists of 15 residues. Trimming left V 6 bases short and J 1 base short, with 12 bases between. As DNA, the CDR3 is TGTGCCAGCAGAGGTTTAGCGGAGAACACCGGGGAGCTGTTTTTT. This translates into CASRGLAENTGELFF.

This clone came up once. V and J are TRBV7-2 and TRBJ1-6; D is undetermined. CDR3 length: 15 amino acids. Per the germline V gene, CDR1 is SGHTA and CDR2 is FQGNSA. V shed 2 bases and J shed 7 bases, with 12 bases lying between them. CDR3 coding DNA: TGTGCCAGCAGCTTAATAAGCTTCGGGAATTCACCCCTCCACTTT. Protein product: CASSLISFGNSPLHF.

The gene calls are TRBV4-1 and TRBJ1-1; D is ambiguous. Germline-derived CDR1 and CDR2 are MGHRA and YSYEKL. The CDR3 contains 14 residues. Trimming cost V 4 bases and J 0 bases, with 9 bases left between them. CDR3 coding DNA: TGCGCCAGCAGCCCCACCAGTTTGAACACTGAAGCTTTCTTT. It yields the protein CASSPTSLNTEAFF.